This T cell receptor (beta chain) was profiled in a study of blood T cell repertoires in COVID-19. Participants were aged about 18 to 95 years, lived in about 26 US areas, and enrolled virtually. Clones were sequenced by immunoSEQ multiplex PCR, and TCRdb holds only the in-frame ones, with some missing. This repertoire shows 200,000 to 250,000 clones, 80% found once; its top ten account for 6.5% to 9%. J was trimmed by 5 bases and V by 3 bases; bases with no gene match: 9. The germline CDR1 and CDR2 sequences are KGHSH and LQKENI. CDR3 length equals 15 residues. The source material was PBMCs or T cells enriched from blood (not recorded which). V and J are TRBV18 and TRBJ1-2; 7 bases line up with TRBD1. The TCR sequence derives from a woman aged 40 to 50 with acute COVID-19. The CDR3 is CASSPGGQGGYGYTF. DNA for the CDR3: TGTGCCAGCTCACCCGGCGGGCAGGGGGGATATGGCTACACCTTC.